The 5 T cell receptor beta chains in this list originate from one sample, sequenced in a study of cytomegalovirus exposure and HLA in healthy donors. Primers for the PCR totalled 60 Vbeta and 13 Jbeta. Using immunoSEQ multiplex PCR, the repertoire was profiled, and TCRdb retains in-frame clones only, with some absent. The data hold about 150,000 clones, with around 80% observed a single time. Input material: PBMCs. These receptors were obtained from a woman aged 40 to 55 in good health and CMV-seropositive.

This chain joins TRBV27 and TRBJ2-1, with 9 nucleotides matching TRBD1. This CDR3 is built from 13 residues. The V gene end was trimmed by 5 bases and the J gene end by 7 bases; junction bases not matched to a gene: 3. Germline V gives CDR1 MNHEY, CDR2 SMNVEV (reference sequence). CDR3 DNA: TGTGCCAGCAGTCCACAGGGGGCGAATGAGCAGTTCTTC. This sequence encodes CASSPQGANEQFF.

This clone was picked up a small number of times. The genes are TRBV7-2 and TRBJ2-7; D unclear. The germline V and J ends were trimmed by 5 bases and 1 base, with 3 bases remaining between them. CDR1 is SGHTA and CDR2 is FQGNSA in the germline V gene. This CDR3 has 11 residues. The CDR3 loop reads CASSPSYEQYF. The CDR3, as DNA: TGTGCCAGCAGCCCATCCTACGAGCAGTACTTC.

The CDR3 is CATERVKQFF. CDR3 sequence (DNA): TGTGCCACCGAGCGCGTCAAACAGTTCTTC. This chain connects TRBV28 to TRBJ2-1; D ambiguous. Germline CDR1 is MDHEN and CDR2 is SYDVKM. The CDR3 runs to 10 residues. The germline V and J ends were trimmed by 10 bases and 13 bases, with 14 bases remaining between them.

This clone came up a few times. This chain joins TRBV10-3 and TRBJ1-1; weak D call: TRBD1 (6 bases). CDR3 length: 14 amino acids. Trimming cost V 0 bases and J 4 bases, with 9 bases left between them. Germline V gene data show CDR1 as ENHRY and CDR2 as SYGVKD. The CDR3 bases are TGTGCCATCAGTGAGTCAGGGGGTAGCACTGAAGCTTTCTTT. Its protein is CAISESGGSTEAFF.

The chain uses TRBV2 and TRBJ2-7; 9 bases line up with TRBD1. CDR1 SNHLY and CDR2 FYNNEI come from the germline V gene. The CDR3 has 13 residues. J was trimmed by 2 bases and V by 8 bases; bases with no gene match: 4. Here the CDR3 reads CASGGTGTYEQYF. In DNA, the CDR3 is TGTGCCAGCGGCGGGACAGGGACCTACGAGCAGTACTTC. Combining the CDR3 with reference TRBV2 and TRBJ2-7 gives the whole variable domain EPEVTQTPSHQVTQMGQEVILRCVPISNHLYFYWYRQILGQKVEFLVSFYNNEISEKSEIFDDQFSVERPDGSNFTLKIRSTKLEDSAMYFCASGGTGTYEQYFGPGTRLTVT.